Listed below are T cell receptor beta chains from one sample, sequenced in a study of T cells in Graves' hyperthyroidism and ophthalmopathy. One entry per CDR3 protein results from TCRdb running MiXCR on the multiplex PCR reads. The profile shows around 350,000 distinct CDR3 sequences, over 12% of them singletons. The specimen sequenced was blood. All receptors come from an older woman with Graves' ophthalmopathy. CDR3s include the opening cysteine and the closing phenylalanine or tryptophan. A D gene is named only where the DNA matches it firmly. The size entry is marked missing in some rows and otherwise reads once, few, many or a size class.

V gene,J gene,clone size,D gene,CDR3 DNA,CDR3 protein
TRBV6-2/TRBV6-3,TRBJ1-2,many,.,TGTGCCGTCCAGGGGAGTTTACTATATGGCTACACCTTC,CAVQGSLLYGYTF
TRBV7-2,TRBJ2-5,.,TRBD1,TGTGCCAGCAGCAAGGGACAGGCGCAAGAGACCCAGTACTTC,CASSKGQAQETQYF
TRBV5-1,TRBJ1-6,.,.,TGCGCCAGCAGCTACGGACCTAATTCACCCCTCCACTTT,CASSYGPNSPLHF
TRBV12-5,TRBJ1-2,few,TRBD1,TGTGCTAGTGGTTATCAAGGACAGGGGTACGGCTACACCTTC,CASGYQGQGYGYTF
TRBV11-3,TRBJ2-1,many,.,TGTGCCAGCAGCGACCACGGGGGGCTAGCGGACAGCAATGAGCAGTTCTTC,CASSDHGGLADSNEQFF
TRBV28,TRBJ2-4,.,TRBD1,TGTGCCAGCAGCGTACAGGGGGACTCCAAAAACATTCAGTACTTC,CASSVQGDSKNIQYF
TRBV2,TRBJ2-7,many,.,TGTGCCAGCAGGGAGAACCCCTACGAGCAGTACTTC,CASRENPYEQYF
TRBV19,TRBJ2-2,.,.,TGTGCCAGTAGTATTCTCGGGGCCACCGGGGAGCTGTTTTTT,CASSILGATGELFF
TRBV25-1,TRBJ2-4,.,.,TGTGCCAGCAGTGATCAAGGCAAAAACATTCAGTACTTC,CASSDQGKNIQYF
TRBV18,TRBJ2-1,many,.,TGTGCCAGCTCACCAATCTTAGGGGGCTACAATGAGCAGTTCTTC,CASSPILGGYNEQFF
TRBV7-9,TRBJ1-2,.,.,TGTGCCAGCAGCTTAGATACAGGGATGCCGCTTAACTATGGCTACACCTTC,CASSLDTGMPLNYGYTF
TRBV29-1,TRBJ2-2,few,.,TGCAGCGTTGAAACCCCGAACACCGGGGAGCTGTTTTTT,CSVETPNTGELFF
TRBV9,TRBJ2-3,.,.,TGTGCCAGCAGCGTAGCCGAGCCTGGAACAGATACGCAGTATTTT,CASSVAEPGTDTQYF
TRBV12-3/TRBV12-4,TRBJ2-5,many,.,TGTGCCAGCAACGGATTCCTGGGGGAGACCCAGTACTTC,CASNGFLGETQYF